These 16 T cell receptor beta chains originate from one sample sequenced in a study of shared clonotypes between healthy human individuals. This table comes from immunoSEQ multiplex PCR, and its TCRdb copy is limited to in-frame clones, with some not included. The sample has 2 million to 3 million clones, 80% to 95% seen once. The sample taken for sequencing was naive CD4+ T cells from PBMCs. As to subset: CD45RA+ positively selected. These receptors were obtained from a young man in good health. Some clones in this sample may be carry-over from other donors' samples.

This chain uses TRBV15 with TRBJ2-7; 14 bases are a match to TRBD2. The CDR3 covers 17 residues. V gave up 8 bases and J gave up 5 bases; unmatched junction bases: 14. Looked up from germline, CDR1 is LNHNV and CDR2 is YYDKDF (reference sequence). CDR3 bases: TGTGCCACCCGCAAGGGACTAGCGGGAGCCCTGGGGAACGAGCAGTACTTC. Protein product: CATRKGLAGALGNEQYF.

This clone was recorded once. The chain recombines TRBV29-1 with TRBJ1-2; the match to TRBD1 covers 8 bases. Germline V gene lookup returns CDR1 SQVTM and CDR2 ANQGSEA. The CDR3 is 11 amino acids. V shed 7 bases, J shed 8 bases, and the junction held 6 bases outside the gene matches. The CDR3 sequence: CSALAGGGYTF. CDR3 nucleotides: TGCAGCGCCCTGGCAGGGGGCGGCTACACCTTC.

The genes are TRBV10-3 and TRBJ1-1, with D possibly being TRBD1 (5 bases). The CDR3 covers 14 residues. The germline V and J ends were trimmed by 6 bases and 1 base, with 12 bases remaining between them. The V gene's germline CDR1 is ENHRY and CDR2 SYGVKD. Here the CDR3 reads CAISSYQGNTEAFF. The CDR3 DNA follows: TGTGCCATCAGCAGTTATCAGGGGAACACTGAAGCTTTCTTT.

This clone was detected only once. This sample also contains other DNA sequences that code for the same CDR3. The chain has TRBV7-9 and TRBJ2-7; no clear D gene. V shed 3 bases and J shed 6 bases, with 9 bases lying between them. CDR3 size: 12 residues. Looked up from germline, CDR1 is SEHNR and CDR2 is FQNEAQ (reference sequence). In DNA, the CDR3 is TGTGCCAGCAGCTTGTTGGGTCTCGAGCAGTACTTC. This codes for CASSLLGLEQYF.

A note on this clone: The sample has other DNA sequences that encode this CDR3 too. This chain links TRBV30 with TRBJ2-7; no clear D. This CDR3 is built from 11 residues. The V and J ends lost 3 bases and 4 bases respectively, with 7 bases between them. CDR1 GTSNPN and CDR2 SVGIG come from the germline V gene (reference sequence). The CDR3 sequence: CAWSPGYEQYF. The CDR3 region has the DNA TGTGCCTGGAGCCCAGGATACGAGCAGTACTTC.

This CDR3 reads CASSLTGSGSDTQYF. The CDR3 nucleotides read TGTGCCAGCAGCTTAACGGGTAGCGGGAGTGATACGCAGTATTTT. The chain recombines TRBV7-3 with TRBJ2-3, with 9 bases fitting TRBD2. CDR3 length: 15 residues. Germline V gives CDR1 SGHTA, CDR2 FQGTGA. V gave up 0 bases and J gave up 6 bases; unmatched junction bases: 4.

The genes are TRBV11-2 and TRBJ2-5; 9 bases fit TRBD2. From germline, CDR1 is SGHAT and CDR2 FQNNGV. V lost 3 bases, J lost 3 bases, and 2 bases stayed unmatched. This CDR3 region has 14 residues. CDR3 bases: TGTGCCAGCAGCTTTAGCGGGAGTGAAGAGACCCAGTACTTC. Amino acid sequence: CASSFSGSEETQYF.

The rearrangement links TRBV18 to TRBJ2-1, with D unresolved. The germline CDR1 and CDR2 sequences are KGHSH and LQKENI. The CDR3 is 13 residues long. The V gene lost 5 bases and the J gene lost 6 bases, with 11 bases spanning the gap. This chain's CDR3 is CASSLPVSNEQFF. CDR3 bases: TGTGCCAGCTCATTGCCGGTTTCCAATGAGCAGTTCTTC.

This chain joins TRBV28 and TRBJ1-4; perhaps TRBD1 as D (5 bases). Germline CDR1 reads MDHEN; CDR2 reads SYDVKM. This CDR3 comprises 15 residues. The germline V and J ends were trimmed by 6 bases and 7 bases, with 18 bases remaining between them. The CDR3 DNA reads TGTGCCAGCAGAAACCCCCCGGGGACTGGTGAAAAACTGTTTTTT. Its translation is CASRNPPGTGEKLFF.

V and J are TRBV6-5 and TRBJ1-1, with unresolved D. The CDR3 is 11 residues long. The ends were cut back, 4 bases at V and 7 bases at J, with 7 bases in the middle. CDR1 is MNHEY, CDR2 SVGAGI, per germline. This CDR3 is CASSFRFEAFF. The CDR3 nucleotides read TGTGCCAGCAGTTTCCGGTTTGAAGCTTTCTTT.

V is TRBV11-2 and J is TRBJ1-3, with a tentative D call TRBD1 (6 bases). Germline CDR1 is SGHAT and CDR2 is FQNNGV. This CDR3 spans 15 amino acids. V gave up 5 bases and J gave up 2 bases, with 13 bases separating them. The CDR3 DNA sequence: TGTGCCAGCAGCAATCTCGAGGGGGCTGGAAACACCATATATTTT. It encodes CASSNLEGAGNTIYF.

Points on this clone: Other DNA sequences in the sample encode the same CDR3. The V call is TRBV5-1, the J call TRBJ2-5; the D call may be TRBD1 or TRBD2 (5 bases each). V was trimmed by 4 bases and J by 5 bases, leaving 12 bases between them. The germline V gene has CDR1 SGHRS and CDR2 YFSETQ. CDR3 length equals 13 residues. This CDR3 is CASSRDRRETQYF. CDR3 bases: TGCGCCAGCAGCCGGGACCGCCGGGAGACCCAGTACTTC.

There are a few counts of this clone. The limits of the CDR3 on the DNA are not certain, so only TCRdb's listed CDR3 is given. J is TRBJ2-7 and V is TRBV5-1; the DNA was not used to check the table's D call, TRBD1. CDR1 and CDR2 from the germline V gene are SGHRS and YFSETQ. The CDR3 length equals 13 residues, ends included. CDR3: CASSLVGAGTGWF.

The chain is built from TRBV7-9 and TRBJ2-3, with D possibly called TRBD1 or TRBD2 (5 bases each). The CDR3 is made up of 15 amino acids. V lost 5 bases and J 0 bases, leaving 12 bases between the germline ends. Germline loops: CDR1 SEHNR, CDR2 FQNEAQ (reference sequence). CDR3 in amino acids: CASSRGVSSTDTQYF. CDR3 DNA: TGTGCCAGCAGCCGAGGGGTTTCTAGCACAGATACGCAGTATTTT. The whole variable domain, filled in from reference TRBV7-9 and TRBJ2-3, reads DTGVSQNPRHKITKRGQNVTFRCDPISEHNRLYWYRQTLGQGPEFLTYFQNEAQLEKSRLLSDRFSAERPKGSFSTLEIQRTEQGDSAMYLCASSRGVSSTDTQYFGPGTRLTVL.

The chain carries TRBV18 and TRBJ2-7, with TRBD1 identical over 7 bases. The V segment lost 5 bases and the J segment 5 bases; nucleotides outside the gene matches: 9. CDR1 is KGHSH and CDR2 is LQKENI in the germline V gene. The CDR3 consists of 14 residues. The CDR3 loop is CASSTRQGSNEQYF. The DNA of the CDR3 is TGTGCCAGCTCAACCAGACAGGGTTCTAACGAGCAGTACTTC.

The V call is TRBV11-2, the J call TRBJ1-2, with D hard to call. Trimming stripped 0 bases from V and 4 bases from J, with 12 bases between. The CDR3 is made up of 15 amino acids. From germline, CDR1 is SGHAT and CDR2 FQNNGV. CDR3 sequence: CASSLDAGAPYGYTF. CDR3 bases: TGTGCCAGCAGCTTAGATGCAGGAGCGCCCTATGGCTACACCTTC.